This T cell receptor (beta chain) was documented in a study of T cell responses to AZD1222 COVID-19 vaccine. The protocol was immunoSEQ multiplex PCR, while the TCRdb copy is restricted to in-frame clones and leaves out a portion. The sample shows about 84,000 clones, nearly 90% of them seen only once. On this clone: Its antigen is unknown.

Study-wide findings and caveats: The donor cohort was predominantly white British with a female majority, and clonal diversity may have been underestimated.

The source material was peripheral blood, sampled on day 0 of AZD1222 vaccination. The sequence derives from an adult in good health.

This CDR3 reads CASRSRTGNTEAFF. The CDR3 nucleotides are TGTGCCAGCAGGTCGCGGACAGGGAACACTGAAGCTTTCTTT. The chain carries TRBV2 and TRBJ1-1, with 7 positions matching TRBD1. Germline values: CDR1 SNHLY, CDR2 FYNNEI. The CDR3 has 14 amino acids. The ends lost 6 bases at V and 1 base at J; junction bases unmatched: 5.